The 32 T cell receptor beta chains listed next were all sequenced from one sample in a study of T cells after yellow fever vaccination. Each CDR3 protein is one row after TCRdb ran MiXCR on the 5' RACE reads. In the table there are roughly 500,000 distinct CDR3 sequences, about a fifth of which are singletons. The sample in question was PBMCs, obtained 15 days after the yellow fever booster vaccination. The receptors originated from a man aged 25-45 years who received the YFV17D yellow fever vaccine.

This clonotype was seen a handful of times. The chain links TRBV20-1 to TRBJ2-5; TRBD2 matches 9 bases. CDR3 size: 16 residues. Germline CDR1 DFQATT, CDR2 SNEGSKA (reference sequence). V lost 3 bases and J lost 7; bases outside the gene matches: 15. DNA for the CDR3: TGCAGTGCTAGTCCCCCAGCGGGAGGAGGGGTGGGGACCCAGTACTTC. This encodes CSASPPAGGGVGTQYF.

In this sample, this clonotype turned up a few times. V is TRBV28 and J is TRBJ2-7, with D possibly TRBD2 on 6 matching bases. There are 17 residues in the CDR3. Trimming left V 6 bases short and J 0 bases short, with 21 bases between. Germline V gene lookup returns CDR1 MDHEN and CDR2 SYDVKM. CDR3 DNA: TGTGCCAGCAGGCCTCCGGGGGTTCTAGCAAGCTCCTACGAGCAGTACTTC. Translation: CASRPPGVLASSYEQYF.

Ten or more counts support this clonotype. This chain uses TRBV5-5 with TRBJ2-7; D ambiguous. The CDR3 is made up of 13 amino acids. Germline V lookup: CDR1 SGHKS, CDR2 YYEKEE (reference sequence). Trimming removed 2 bases at V and 3 bases at J, with 9 bases between. CDR3 in DNA: TGTGCCAGCAGCTTCATCGAGATCTACGAGCAGTACTTC. Translated, it gives CASSFIEIYEQYF.

The V call is TRBV5-6, the J call TRBJ1-5; a possible D gene is TRBD1 (5 bases). This CDR3 region has 15 residues. V shed 1 base and J shed 3 bases, with 11 bases lying between them. Germline V gene lookup returns CDR1 SGHDT and CDR2 YYEEEE. CDR3 coding DNA: TGTGCCAGCAGCTTGAGGGGAATACCCAATCAGCCCCAGCATTTT. This encodes CASSLRGIPNQPQHF.

This clonotype was seen only a few times. This rearrangement joins TRBV3-1 to TRBJ1-6; D ambiguous. The CDR3 extends over 14 amino acids. Germline V gene lookup returns CDR1 LGHDT and CDR2 YNNKEL (reference sequence). Trimming stripped 1 base from V and 5 bases from J, with 6 bases between. The chain's CDR3 is CASSQGQHNSPLHF. As DNA, the CDR3 is TGTGCCAGCAGCCAAGGGCAGCATAATTCACCCCTCCACTTT.

The rearrangement uses TRBV7-2 and TRBJ2-7, with 9 positions matching TRBD2. The CDR3 extends over 15 amino acids. Trimming cost V 5 bases and J 9 bases; bases outside gene matches: 14. CDR1 and CDR2 (germline): SGHTA, FQGNSA. In DNA, the CDR3 is TGTGCCAGCAGCCCGTGGACTAGCGACGCTACGAGGCAGTACTTC. This sequence encodes CASSPWTSDATRQYF.

In this sample, this clonotype turned up a few times. The rearrangement links TRBV5-1 to TRBJ2-5; a possible D gene is TRBD1 (5 bases). The CDR3 extends over 15 amino acids. V was shortened by 4 bases and J by 1 base, with 14 bases between the two germline ends. Germline CDR1 is SGHRS and CDR2 is YFSETQ. CDR3 amino acids: CASSMTVTSQETQYF. CDR3 bases: TGCGCCAGCAGCATGACAGTAACCTCCCAAGAGACCCAGTACTTC.

The V gene is TRBV19, the J gene TRBJ1-2; D not resolved. Germline assignment: CDR1 LNHDA and CDR2 SQIVND (reference sequence). The CDR3 runs 15 residues. The germline V and J ends were trimmed by 3 bases and 2 bases, with 13 bases remaining between them. CDR3 sequence: CASSIGPGPNYGYTF. CDR3 bases: TGTGCCAGTAGTATTGGCCCCGGGCCAAACTATGGCTACACCTTC. Complete variable domain (other parts from reference TRBV19 and TRBJ1-2): DGGITQSPKYLFRKEGQNVTLSCEQNLNHDAMYWYRQDPGQGLRLIYYSQIVNDFQKGDIAEGYSVSREKKESFPLTVTSAQKNPTAFYLCASSIGPGPNYGYTFGSGTRLTVV.

This clonotype was found a few times. The rearrangement joins TRBV6-5 to TRBJ1-3; TRBD1 agrees at 8 bases. Per germline, CDR1 MNHEY and CDR2 SVGAGI. This CDR3 contains 17 residues. J gave up 0 bases and V 2 bases, and 6 bases lay outside the gene matches. DNA of the CDR3: TGTGCCAGCAGTTACGGGGCAACAGGGGGCTCTGGAAACACCATATATTTT. Protein: CASSYGATGGSGNTIYF.

The chain joins TRBV20-1 to TRBJ2-3, with TRBD2 matching over 7 bases. CDR3 length equals 15 residues. The V gene's germline CDR1 is DFQATT and CDR2 SNEGSKA (reference sequence). V shed 2 bases and J 1 base; nucleotides not matched to a gene: 6. The CDR3 sequence is CSARFAGVGTDTQYF. The DNA for the CDR3 is TGCAGTGCTAGATTTGCGGGAGTTGGCACAGATACGCAGTATTTT.

CDR3 sequence reads: CASSRTGPAYNEQFF. DNA of the CDR3: TGTGCCAGCAGTCGGACAGGGCCCGCGTACAATGAGCAGTTCTTC. The chain couples TRBV2 to TRBJ2-1; TRBD1 matches at 8 bases. The junction had 7 bases not matched to a gene; V was cut back by 5 bases and J by 4 bases. The V gene's germline CDR1 is SNHLY and CDR2 FYNNEI. CDR3 length equals 15 residues.

There are a few counts of this clonotype. The rearrangement joins TRBV11-2 to TRBJ2-1; 14 bases map to TRBD2. The CDR3 totals 19 residues. V trimming: 3 bases; J trimming: 0 bases; junction bases outside the gene matches: 7. Germline V gene lookup returns CDR1 SGHAT and CDR2 FQNNGV. CDR3 DNA: TGTGCCAGCAGCTTTAGGACTAGCGGGAGGACTATCTCCTACAATGAGCAGTTCTTC. Translating gives CASSFRTSGRTISYNEQFF.

The chain recombines TRBV5-1 with TRBJ2-7; 8 nucleotides line up with TRBD1. Germline lookup yields CDR1 SGHRS and CDR2 YFSETQ. Trimming removed 0 bases from V and 1 base from J; junction bases left unmatched: 3. CDR3 length: 15 residues. Written as DNA, the CDR3 is TGCGCCAGCAGCTTGGAGGGGGACAGGTCCTACGAGCAGTACTTC. Its translation: CASSLEGDRSYEQYF.

This chain connects TRBV7-6 to TRBJ2-3, with no clear D. V lost 2 bases to trimming and J lost 1 base, with 10 bases between them. The CDR3 has 15 residues. Germline CDR1 reads SGHVS; CDR2 reads FNYEAQ. Here the CDR3 reads CASSLKVEGTDTQYF. CDR3 coding DNA: TGTGCCAGCAGCTTAAAGGTTGAGGGCACAGATACGCAGTATTTT. The variable domain in full, with the rest retrieved from reference TRBV7-6 and TRBJ2-3, is GAGVSQSPRYKVTKRGQDVALRCDPISGHVSLYWYRQALGQGPEFLTYFNYEAQQDKSGLPNDRFSAERPEGSISTLTIQRTEQRDSAMYRCASSLKVEGTDTQYFGPGTRLTVL.

The chain combines TRBV7-2 with TRBJ2-7; D remains unclear. CDR3 length: 16 amino acids. V was trimmed by 0 bases and J by 2 bases, leaving 14 bases between them. Germline lookup yields CDR1 SGHTA and CDR2 FQGNSA. The CDR3 nucleotides are TGTGCCAGCAGCTTAGCCCAAGCAGCCGTACCCTACGAGCAGTACTTC. Amino acids: CASSLAQAAVPYEQYF.

As concerns this clonotype: A much larger clone differs from this one at a single base, so this may be a read error. The chain links TRBV12-3 or TRBV12-4 to TRBJ2-2; no firm D call. The CDR3 is 12 residues long. Trimming removed 4 bases from V and 6 bases from J, with 6 bases in between. The CDR3 nucleotides read TGTGCCAGCAGTTACACCGCCGGGGAGCTGTTTTTT. Translated, it gives CASSYTAGELFF.

The table lists this clonotype with a few counts. The chain recombines TRBV20-1 with TRBJ2-7, with TRBD2 as a possible D gene (5 bases). Germline V gives CDR1 DFQATT, CDR2 SNEGSKA (reference sequence). The CDR3 length is 14 residues. V was cut by 5 bases and J by 0 bases, with 14 bases left in between. CDR3: CSAPRTSSSYEQYF. CDR3 DNA: TGCAGTGCTCCAAGGACTTCAAGCTCCTACGAGCAGTACTTC.

A few counts support this clonotype. This chain joins TRBV12-3 or TRBV12-4 and TRBJ1-2, with D hard to call. This CDR3 region has 11 residues. V dropped 1 base and J dropped 13 bases, with 10 bases sitting between them. The CDR3 region is CASSLETRVTF. CDR3 nucleotide sequence: TGTGCCAGCAGTTTAGAGACCCGAGTCACCTTC.

CDR3 nucleotide sequence: TGTGCCAGCAGCCCAGGGGGCCAAGATACGCAGTATTTT. Its protein is CASSPGGQDTQYF. The gene calls are TRBV6-4 and TRBJ2-3; 8 nucleotides line up with TRBD1. The CDR3 has 13 amino acids. V lost 6 bases and J lost 5; bases outside the gene matches: 4. The germline V gene encodes CDR1 MRHNA and CDR2 SNTAGT.

This chain links TRBV7-2 with TRBJ2-3; no reliable D call. V lost 4 bases and J lost 5, with 10 bases in between. CDR1 is SGHTA, CDR2 FQGNSA, per germline. The CDR3 consists of 13 residues. This chain's CDR3 is CASSSRAGDTQYF. CDR3 DNA: TGTGCCAGCAGCTCGCGAGCAGGAGATACGCAGTATTTT.

The chain combines TRBV24-1 with TRBJ2-1; 13 bases line up with TRBD2. V shed 4 bases, J shed 7 bases, and the junction held 12 bases outside the gene matches. The CDR3 is 18 amino acids. Germline V gene lookup returns CDR1 KGHDR and CDR2 SFDVKD. The CDR3 spells CATSDPGLAGNVGNEQFF. The CDR3 region has the DNA TGTGCCACCAGTGACCCGGGACTAGCGGGGAACGTGGGGAATGAGCAGTTCTTC.

The V call is TRBV9, the J call TRBJ2-3, with D possibly being TRBD1 or TRBD2 (6 bases each). The CDR3 extends over 14 amino acids. V lost 6 bases and J lost 0, with 11 bases in between. Germline V gene data show CDR1 as SGDLS and CDR2 as YYNGEE. Here the CDR3 DNA reads TGTGCCAGCAACATCGGGGGCAGCACAGATACGCAGTATTTT. This sequence encodes CASNIGGSTDTQYF.

The chain joins TRBV19 to TRBJ2-5; D gene unclear. The CDR3 length is 14 residues. Trimming took off 6 bases at V and 3 bases at J, with 14 bases between the two ends. Germline CDR1 LNHDA, CDR2 SQIVND (reference sequence). In DNA, the CDR3 is TGTGCCAGTAGCAGAGAGAAAGGGAAAGAGACCCAGTACTTC. Residues: CASSREKGKETQYF.

This clonotype was found many times. The chain employs TRBV20-1 and TRBJ2-7; maybe TRBD2 (6 bases). The CDR3 totals 14 residues. Germline V gives CDR1 DFQATT, CDR2 SNEGSKA (reference sequence). Trimming shortened V by 5 bases and J by 5 bases, and 19 bases separated the two germline ends. Here the CDR3 reads CSALRPATSNEQYF. The DNA for the CDR3 is TGCAGTGCTCTCCGTCCGGCCACTAGCAACGAGCAGTACTTC.

In this sample, this clonotype turned up once. V usage is TRBV10-1 and J usage is TRBJ2-7, with TRBD2 matching 14 bases. CDR1 is WNHNN and CDR2 is SYGVQD in the germline V gene (reference sequence). The CDR3 is 14 residues long. V was clipped by 9 bases and J by 5 bases; unmatched bases: 6. CDR3 sequence reads: CARRTSGRYHEQYF. CDR3 sequence (DNA): TGCGCCAGGCGGACTAGCGGGAGGTACCACGAGCAGTACTTC.

V gene TRBV12-3 or TRBV12-4 combines with J gene TRBJ1-4; 10 bases map to TRBD1. This CDR3 comprises 14 residues. Losses at the gene ends were 7 bases for V and 6 bases for J; bases not matched to a gene: 5. The CDR3 spells CASKRGQGDEKLFF. The DNA for the CDR3 is TGTGCCAGCAAGAGAGGACAGGGGGATGAAAAACTGTTTTTT.

The V and J genes are TRBV7-9 and TRBJ2-7, with 8 bases that match TRBD2. This CDR3 has 13 amino acids. The germline V gene encodes CDR1 SEHNR and CDR2 FQNEAQ (reference sequence). V lost 5 bases to trimming and J lost 5 bases; unmatched junction nucleotides: 5. The CDR3 bases are TGTGCCAGCAGCCGACTAGCGTCCGACGAGCAGTACTTC. Residues: CASSRLASDEQYF.

The CDR3 DNA reads as TGCAGTGCTTCTGGACTAGCGGGAGGGCCCTATTCCTACGAGCAGTACTTC. Residues: CSASGLAGGPYSYEQYF. The chain links TRBV20-1 to TRBJ2-7; 15 bases agree with TRBD2. From germline, CDR1 is DFQATT and CDR2 SNEGSKA (reference sequence). The J segment lost 1 base and the V segment lost 5 bases, leaving 9 bases of the junction unmatched. The CDR3 runs 17 residues.

This clonotype was detected a few times. The chain has TRBV7-8 and TRBJ2-7; maybe TRBD2 (6 bases). The V gene's germline CDR1 is SGHVS and CDR2 FQNEAQ. This CDR3 region has 16 residues. The V and J ends lost 1 base and 3 bases respectively, with 16 bases between them. CDR3 coding DNA: TGTGCCAGCAGCTTAGAGGTGCGTGCTAGCGACTACGAGCAGTACTTC. Its translation: CASSLEVRASDYEQYF.

This clonotype appeared many times. The CDR3 spells CASSLVQAGELFF. CDR3 DNA: TGTGCCAGCAGCTTAGTTCAAGCCGGGGAGCTGTTTTTT. The chain joins TRBV7-2 to TRBJ2-2; D remains unclear. The CDR3 runs 13 residues. V was shortened by 1 base and J by 6 bases, with 6 bases between the two germline ends. The germline gives CDR1 SGHTA, CDR2 FQGNSA.

This clonotype was recorded a few times. The chain is built from TRBV6-5 and TRBJ1-1; D remains unclear. Germline V gives CDR1 MNHEY, CDR2 SVGAGI. This CDR3 spans 15 amino acids. V gave up 0 bases and J gave up 0 bases, with 8 bases separating them. The CDR3 coding sequence is TGTGCCAGCAGTTACTCGGGCAGGTTGAACACTGAAGCTTTCTTT. Encoded protein: CASSYSGRLNTEAFF.

The chain employs TRBV29-1 and TRBJ2-2, with D unresolved. The CDR3 consists of 11 residues. V was clipped by 3 bases and J by 4 bases, with 3 bases between them. Germline-derived CDR1 and CDR2 are SQVTM and ANQGSEA. This CDR3 is CSVEGTGELFF. Written as DNA, the CDR3 is TGCAGCGTTGAGGGCACCGGGGAGCTGTTTTTT.